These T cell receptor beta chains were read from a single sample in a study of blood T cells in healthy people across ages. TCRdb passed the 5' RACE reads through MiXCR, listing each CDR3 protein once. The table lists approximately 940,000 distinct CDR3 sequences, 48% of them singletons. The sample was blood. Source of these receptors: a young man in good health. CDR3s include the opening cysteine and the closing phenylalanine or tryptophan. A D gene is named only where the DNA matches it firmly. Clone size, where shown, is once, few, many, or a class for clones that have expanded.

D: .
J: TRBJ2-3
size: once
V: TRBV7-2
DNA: TGTGCCAGCAGCTTAAGACCGTATTCTGGCACAGATACGCAGTATTTT
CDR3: CASSLRPYSGTDTQYF

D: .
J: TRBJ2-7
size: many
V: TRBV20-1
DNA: TGCAGTGCTAGAGATGGTTCCAGCTACGAGCAGTACTTC
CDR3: CSARDGSSYEQYF

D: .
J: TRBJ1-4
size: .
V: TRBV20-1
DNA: TGCAGTGCTTCCGGGGCCGATGAAAAACTGTTTTTT
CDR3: CSASGADEKLFF

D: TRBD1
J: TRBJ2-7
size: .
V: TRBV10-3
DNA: TGTGCCATCAGTTCCGGCCGACAGGGGGTCTACGAGCAGTACTTC
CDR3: CAISSGRQGVYEQYF

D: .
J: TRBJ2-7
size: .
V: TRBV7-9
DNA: TGTGCCAGCAGCTGGCGCGGACGGTTCTCCTACGAGCAGTACTTC
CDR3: CASSWRGRFSYEQYF

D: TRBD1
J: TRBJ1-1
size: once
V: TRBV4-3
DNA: TGCGCCAGCAGCCAAGGCCGGACAGGGGGCGACACTGAAGCTTTCTTT
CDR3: CASSQGRTGGDTEAFF

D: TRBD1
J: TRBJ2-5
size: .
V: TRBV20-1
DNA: TGCAGTGCTCCCCGGACAGGGAAAGAGACCCAGTACTTC
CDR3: CSAPRTGKETQYF

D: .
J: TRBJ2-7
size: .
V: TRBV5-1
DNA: TGCGCCAGCAGCGCAGCCCCAGGAGGAGTCTACGAGCAGTACTTC
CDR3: CASSAAPGGVYEQYF

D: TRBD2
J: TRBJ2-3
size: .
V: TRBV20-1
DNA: TGCAGTGTCCGGGGACGAGCGGGGACTGATACGCAGTATTTT
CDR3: CSVRGRAGTDTQYF

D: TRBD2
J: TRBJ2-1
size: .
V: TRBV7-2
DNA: TGTGCCAGCAGCTTCCGGCCAGCGGGGGGCCGGGGTGAGCAGTTCTTC
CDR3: CASSFRPAGGRGEQFF

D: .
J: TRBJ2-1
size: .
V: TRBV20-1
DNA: TGCAGTGCTAGAGAACTGTCTGGGTACGATGAGCAGTTCTTC
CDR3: CSARELSGYDEQFF

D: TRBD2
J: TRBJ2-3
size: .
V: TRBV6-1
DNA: TGTGCCAGCAGTGGGGGACGAGCGGGGGGGAATACGCAGTATTTT
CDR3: CASSGGRAGGNTQYF

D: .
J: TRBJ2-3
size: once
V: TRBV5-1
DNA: TGCGCCAGCAGCTTGGAGGCGGGGAGCACAGATACGCAGTATTTT
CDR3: CASSLEAGSTDTQYF

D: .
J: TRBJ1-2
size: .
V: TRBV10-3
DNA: TGTGCCATCAGTGACCAGGGTCGCTATGGCTACACCTTC
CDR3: CAISDQGRYGYTF

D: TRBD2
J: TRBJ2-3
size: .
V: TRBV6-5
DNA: TGTGCCAGCAAACCCGGACTAGCGACAGATACGCAGTATTTT
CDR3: CASKPGLATDTQYF

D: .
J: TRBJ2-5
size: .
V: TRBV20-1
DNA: TGCAGTGCTAGAGATCGGGGCCAAGAGACCCAGTACTTC
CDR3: CSARDRGQETQYF

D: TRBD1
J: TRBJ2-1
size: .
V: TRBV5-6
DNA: TGTGCCAGCAGCCGTCGGGACAGGGTCTACAATGAGCAGTTCTTC
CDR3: CASSRRDRVYNEQFF

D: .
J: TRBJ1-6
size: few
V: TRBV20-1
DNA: TGCAGTGCTGCTGGCACCTCAACCCTCCACTTT
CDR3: CSAAGTSTLHF

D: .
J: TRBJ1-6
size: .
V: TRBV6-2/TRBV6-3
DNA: TGTGCCAGCAGTTACCCTGGACGAGACAATTCACCCCTCCACTTT
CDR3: CASSYPGRDNSPLHF

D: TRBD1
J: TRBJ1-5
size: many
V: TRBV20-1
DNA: TGCAGTGCTAGACAAACCGGGACAGGGGGTCAGCCCCAGCATTTT
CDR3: CSARQTGTGGQPQHF

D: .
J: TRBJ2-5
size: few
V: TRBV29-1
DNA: TGCAGCGTTGGGCGGGGTGGCGAGACCCAGTACTTC
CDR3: CSVGRGGETQYF

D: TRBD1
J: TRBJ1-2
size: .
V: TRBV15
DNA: TGTGCCACCAGCAGAGAAGGGACAGTCGATGGCTACACCTTC
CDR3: CATSREGTVDGYTF

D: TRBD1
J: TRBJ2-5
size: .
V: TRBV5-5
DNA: TGTGCCAGCAGTCCGGGGACAGTCCCGGAGACCCAGTACTTC
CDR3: CASSPGTVPETQYF

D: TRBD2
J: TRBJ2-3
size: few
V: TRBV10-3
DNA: TGTGCCATCAGGCTAGCGGGGGATACAGATACGCAGTATTTT
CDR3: CAIRLAGDTDTQYF

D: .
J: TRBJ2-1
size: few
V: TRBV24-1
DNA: TGTGCCACTAGGGCAGGGATTGGCAATGAGCAGTTCTTC
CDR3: CATRAGIGNEQFF

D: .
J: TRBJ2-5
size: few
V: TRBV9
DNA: TGTGCCAGCAGCGTAGATCAATTCCAGAAAGAGACCCAGTACTTC
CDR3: CASSVDQFQKETQYF

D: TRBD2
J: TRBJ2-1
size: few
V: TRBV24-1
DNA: TGTGCCACCAGTGATTCCCCTAGCGGGGGGTACAATGAGCAGTTCTTC
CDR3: CATSDSPSGGYNEQFF

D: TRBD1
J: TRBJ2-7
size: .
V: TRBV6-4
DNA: TGTGCCAGCAGTGACTCCGGGACAGGACATCAGTACGAGCAGTACTTC
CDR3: CASSDSGTGHQYEQYF

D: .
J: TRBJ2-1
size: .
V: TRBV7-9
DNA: TGTGCCAGCAGCTTATCGGACTATCAGTTCTTC
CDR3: CASSLSDYQFF

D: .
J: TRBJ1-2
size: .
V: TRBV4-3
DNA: TGCGCCTCGACTAGGGCGAAAGCTAACTATGGCTACACCTTC
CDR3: CASTRAKANYGYTF

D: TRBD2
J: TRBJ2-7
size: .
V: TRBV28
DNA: TGTGCCAGCAGTCCCCCGGGACTACAATACAATGAGCAGTACTTC
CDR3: CASSPPGLQYNEQYF

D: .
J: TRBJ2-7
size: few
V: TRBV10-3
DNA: TGTGCCATCAGTGACACCCCGGTACTGAGCTACGAGCAGTACTTC
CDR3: CAISDTPVLSYEQYF

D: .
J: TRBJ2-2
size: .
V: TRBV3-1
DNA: TGTGCCAGCACCAGGGGCGGGGAGCTGTTTTTT
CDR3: CASTRGGELFF

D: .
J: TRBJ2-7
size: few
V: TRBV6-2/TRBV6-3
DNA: TGTGCCAGCAGTCCTGCTCTGGTGGGCTCCTACGAGCAGTACTTC
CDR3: CASSPALVGSYEQYF

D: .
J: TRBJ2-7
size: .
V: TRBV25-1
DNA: TGTGCCAGCAGTGGAGAGGGGGGAATAGCCTACGAGCAGTACTTC
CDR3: CASSGEGGIAYEQYF

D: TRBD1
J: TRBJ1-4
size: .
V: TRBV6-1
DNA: TGTGCCAGCAATCTGGAGGGACAGGGCAATGAAAAACTGTTTTTT
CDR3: CASNLEGQGNEKLFF

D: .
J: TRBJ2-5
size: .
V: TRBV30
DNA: TGTGCCTGGAGTGCCCCAAGATTGGGGGAAGAGACCCAGTACTTC
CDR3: CAWSAPRLGEETQYF

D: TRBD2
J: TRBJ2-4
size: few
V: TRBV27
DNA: TGTGCCAGCAGCACGAGGAGTAGCGGGGGGTCAGCCAAAAACATTCAGTACTTC
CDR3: CASSTRSSGGSAKNIQYF

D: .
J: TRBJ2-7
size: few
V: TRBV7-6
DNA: TGTGCCAGCAGCTTAGAGTCCAGTTTTCCAACCTACGAGCAGTACTTC
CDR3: CASSLESSFPTYEQYF

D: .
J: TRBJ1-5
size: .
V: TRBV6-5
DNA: TGTGCCAGCAGTTACTACCCGTCACGGGGGAATCAGCCCCAGCATTTT
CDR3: CASSYYPSRGNQPQHF

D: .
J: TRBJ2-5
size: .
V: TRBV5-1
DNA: TGCGCCAGCACGGAGGAGACCCAGTACTTC
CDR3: CASTEETQYF

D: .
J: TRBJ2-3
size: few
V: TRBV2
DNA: TGTGCCAGCACTCTGGCCGGAGCGGGCACAGATACGCAGTATTTT
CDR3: CASTLAGAGTDTQYF

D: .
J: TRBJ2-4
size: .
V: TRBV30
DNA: TGTGCCTGGAGTGTACTAGGAGGGAAGAAGTACTTC
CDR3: CAWSVLGGKKYF

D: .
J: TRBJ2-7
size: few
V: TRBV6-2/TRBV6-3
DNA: TGTGCCAGCAGCGACGACGCCTACGAGCAGTACTTC
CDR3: CASSDDAYEQYF